This TCR beta chain was observed in a study of radiation and T cells in renal cell carcinoma. Study-level background: Nephrectomy followed 15 Gy stereotactic body radiation by 4 weeks.

As to time point: blood 2 weeks post-SBRT. Described treatment: 15 Gy SBRT to primary tumor, nephrectomy 4 weeks later. Serial blood draws occurred at baseline and 2 and 4 weeks post-SBRT. Clear cell pathology was present in this patient's renal cell carcinoma. Germline V gives CDR1 GTSNPN, CDR2 SVGIG (reference sequence). V was clipped by 4 bases and J by 6 bases, with 15 bases between them. The CDR3 runs to 14 residues. TCRdb's table, derived via immunoSEQ multiplex PCR, lists solely in-frame clones and lacks some. The sample gives some 60,000 clones, around 77% of which show up once; over 6% is in the top ten.

Source: blood, taken from a patient whose treatment included radiotherapy and nephrectomy. This TCR was recovered from a man aged 60-69 years with renal cell carcinoma. The V gene is TRBV30, the J gene TRBJ1-4, with a possible D match to TRBD1 (6 bases). CDR3 DNA sequence: TGTGCCTGGAACTCGGACAGTGGGGATGAAAAACTGTTTTTT. This codes for CAWNSDSGDEKLFF.